Each of the 15 T cell receptor beta chains below was sequenced from the same sample in a study of T cells in women clearing cervical HPV infection. Assay: immunoSEQ multiplex PCR; the TCRdb copy retains only in-frame clones and omits some. The sample holds about 26,000 clones. The sample comprised blood buffy coat. The receptors stem from a woman aged 18 to 75 with a cervical HPV16 infection that either progressed to CIN3+ or cleared (not recorded which).

In the case of this clone: The read terminates 3 residues ahead of where the CDR3 ends, so the germline J gene completes it. The chain uses TRBV7-6 and TRBJ2-2; D gene ambiguous. CDR3 length: 12 residues. Trimming shortened V by 4 bases and J by 8 bases, and 8 bases separated the two germline ends. CDR1 and CDR2 from the germline V gene are SGHVS and FNYEAQ. The covered CDR3 bases are TGTGCCAGCAGCTACGTAGGGGGGGAG. Translated: CASSYVGGE. The full CDR3 sequence reads CASSYVGGELFF.

To note about this clone: The read ends 3 residues before the CDR3 terminus; that terminus is restored from the germline J gene. The chain recombines TRBV7-9 with TRBJ2-7, with a tentative D call TRBD1 (6 bases). The CDR3 contains 12 residues. In germline, CDR1 is SEHNR, CDR2 FQNEAQ (reference sequence). V was trimmed by 4 bases and J by 6 bases, leaving 10 bases between them. CDR3 DNA (partial): TGTGCCAGCAGCTCGAGACAGGCCGAG. Translation: CASSSRQAE. The entire CDR3 protein is CASSSRQAEQYF.

According to its frequency, this clone is medium-sized. Sequencing ends 3 residues short of the CDR3 end; the germline J gene provides the rest. The genes are TRBV20-1 and TRBJ2-3, with D maybe TRBD2 (6 bases). CDR1 is DFQATT, CDR2 SNEGSKA, per germline (reference sequence). The CDR3 covers 12 residues. V lost 6 bases and J 2 bases, leaving 9 bases between the germline ends. The sequenced part of the CDR3 DNA is TGCAGTGCCCGACTAGTCACAGATACG. This gives the protein CSARLVTDT. The full CDR3 sequence reads CSARLVTDTQYF.

As to this clone: The read halts 3 residues ahead of the CDR3 end, with the missing end drawn from the germline J gene. The chain carries TRBV20-1 and TRBJ1-5; no clear D. This CDR3 spans 14 amino acids. From germline, CDR1 is DFQATT and CDR2 SNEGSKA (reference sequence). With 3 bases removed from V and 5 bases from J, the gap between germline ends came to 14 bases. The part of the CDR3 DNA that was read is TGCAGTGCTAGTAGCGAGCCCTATTATCAGCCC. This gives the protein CSASSEPYYQP. The entire CDR3 reads CSASSEPYYQPQHF.

With regard to this clone: The read ends 3 residues before the CDR3 terminus; that terminus is restored from the germline J gene. The chain carries TRBV18 and TRBJ1-1; a possible D gene is TRBD1 (5 bases). V was shortened by 2 bases and J by 7 bases, with 8 bases between the two germline ends. The germline V gene encodes CDR1 KGHSH and CDR2 LQKENI. This CDR3 comprises 12 residues. CDR3 bases read: TGTGCCAGCTCACCATCCAGGGATGAA. It yields the protein CASSPSRDE. The full CDR3 protein is CASSPSRDEAFF.

As to this clone: Read coverage stops 3 residues before the CDR3 terminus; the germline J gene supplies the remainder. This chain joins TRBV11-1 and TRBJ2-3; 7 positions match TRBD1. CDR1 is SGHAT, CDR2 FQDESV, per germline (reference sequence). This CDR3 has 12 amino acids. The part of the CDR3 DNA that was read is TGTGCCAGCAGTGACAGGGTGGAGACG. Protein sequence: CASSDRVET. The whole CDR3 sequence reads CASSDRVETQYF.

As to this clone: The CDR3 end falls 3 residues outside the read, so it is completed with the germline J gene. V and J are TRBV27 and TRBJ2-2; no clear D. Trimming took off 0 bases at V and 2 bases at J, with 4 bases between the two ends. The CDR3 totals 14 residues. Germline values: CDR1 MNHEY, CDR2 SMNVEV (reference sequence). The covered CDR3 bases are TGTGCCAGCAGTTTATCATTAAACACCGGGGAG. This codes for CASSLSLNTGE. The CDR3 in full is CASSLSLNTGELFF.

On this clone: The read halts 3 residues ahead of the CDR3 end, with the missing end drawn from the germline J gene. V is TRBV5-1 and J is TRBJ1-6, with 7 bases that match TRBD1. The trim removed 4 bases at V and 6 bases at J, leaving 4 bases unmatched. CDR3 length: 14 residues. Germline values: CDR1 SGHRS, CDR2 YFSETQ. The CDR3 bases that were read are TGCGCCAGCAGCCGGTGGGACAGTAATTCACCC. It specifies CASSRWDSNSP. The entire CDR3 protein is CASSRWDSNSPLHF.

Regarding this clone: The sequenced fragment ends 3 residues before the CDR3 boundary, so the rest is inferred from the germline J gene. The J gene is TRBJ1-4, the V gene TRBV5-1, with TRBD1 identical over 7 bases. The germline CDR1 and CDR2 sequences are SGHRS and YFSETQ. The CDR3 contains 13 residues. The sequenced CDR3 bases are TGCGCCAGCAGCTTGGGACAGGGTGTCAGA. Protein sequence: CASSLGQGVR. Given in full, the CDR3 is CASSLGQGVRLFF.

As concerns this clone: The sequenced fragment ends 3 residues before the CDR3 boundary, so the rest is inferred from the germline J gene. The chain has TRBV20-1 and TRBJ2-5; 10 nucleotides match TRBD1. Germline CDR1 reads DFQATT; CDR2 reads SNEGSKA (reference sequence). V was clipped by 3 bases and J by 4 bases; unmatched bases: 2. The CDR3 is 13 residues long. CDR3 DNA (partial): TGCAGTGCTAGCGGGGACAGGGGAGAGACC. This encodes CSASGDRGET. The entire CDR3 sequence reads CSASGDRGETQYF.

The CDR3 loop reads CASSAVTENSGNTIYF. The DNA read from the CDR3 is TGTGCCAGTAGTGCGGTGACAGAAAACTCTGGAAACACC. The chain uses TRBV19 and TRBJ1-3, with D possibly being TRBD1 (5 bases). Sequencing ends 3 residues short of the CDR3 end; the germline J gene provides the rest. This CDR3 is built from 16 residues. Germline loops: CDR1 LNHDA, CDR2 SQIVND (reference sequence). The germline V and J ends were trimmed by 5 bases and 0 bases, with 14 bases remaining between them. The whole variable domain, filled in from reference TRBV19 and TRBJ1-3, reads DGGITQSPKYLFRKEGQNVTLSCEQNLNHDAMYWYRQDPGQGLRLIYYSQIVNDFQKGDIAEGYSVSREKKESFPLTVTSAQKNPTAFYLCASSAVTENSGNTIYFGEGSWLTVV.

Notes on this clone: The sequenced fragment ends 3 residues before the CDR3 boundary, so the rest is inferred from the germline J gene. The chain links TRBV20-1 to TRBJ1-2; 7 bases map to TRBD1. The germline V gene has CDR1 DFQATT and CDR2 SNEGSKA (reference sequence). The CDR3 has 15 amino acids. J was trimmed by 0 bases and V by 4 bases; bases with no gene match: 8. CDR3 protein: CSANYQGGSNYGYTF. CDR3 bases read: TGCAGTGCTAATTATCAGGGGGGATCTAACTATGGC.

The CDR3 region is CASSSQGYPAKNIQYF. The DNA read from the CDR3 is TGCGCCAGCAGCTCACAGGGGTACCCAGCCAAAAACATT. This sequence joins TRBV5-1 and TRBJ2-4, with 7 nucleotides matching TRBD1. The CDR3 end is not reached by the read, which stops 3 residues before it; the germline J gene fills it in. V dropped 3 bases and J dropped 0; count of bases not matched to a gene: 6. CDR1 and CDR2 (germline): SGHRS, YFSETQ. This CDR3 spans 16 amino acids.

As for this clone: With the read ending 3 residues before the CDR3 end, the germline J gene is used to fill in that end. The chain employs TRBV6-1 and TRBJ1-2; D is uncertain. Trimming cost V 2 bases and J 6 bases, with 10 bases left between them. CDR3 length: 13 amino acids. In germline, CDR1 is MNHNS, CDR2 SASEGT. Incomplete CDR3 DNA: TGTGCCAGCAGTGAATCAGAGATCAATGGC. Its protein product is CASSESEING. The CDR3 reads in full as CASSESEINGYTF.

Points on this clone: Coverage ceases 3 residues before the CDR3 finishes, and the germline J gene fills in the end. The genes are TRBV6-2 or TRBV6-3 and TRBJ1-2, with 7 positions matching TRBD1. Per germline, CDR1 MNHEY and CDR2 SVGEGT. This CDR3 contains 13 residues. The sequenced part of the CDR3 DNA is TGTGCCAGCACGACAGGGCAAAACGCCGAC. As protein: CASTTGQNAD. The full CDR3 is CASTTGQNADYTF.